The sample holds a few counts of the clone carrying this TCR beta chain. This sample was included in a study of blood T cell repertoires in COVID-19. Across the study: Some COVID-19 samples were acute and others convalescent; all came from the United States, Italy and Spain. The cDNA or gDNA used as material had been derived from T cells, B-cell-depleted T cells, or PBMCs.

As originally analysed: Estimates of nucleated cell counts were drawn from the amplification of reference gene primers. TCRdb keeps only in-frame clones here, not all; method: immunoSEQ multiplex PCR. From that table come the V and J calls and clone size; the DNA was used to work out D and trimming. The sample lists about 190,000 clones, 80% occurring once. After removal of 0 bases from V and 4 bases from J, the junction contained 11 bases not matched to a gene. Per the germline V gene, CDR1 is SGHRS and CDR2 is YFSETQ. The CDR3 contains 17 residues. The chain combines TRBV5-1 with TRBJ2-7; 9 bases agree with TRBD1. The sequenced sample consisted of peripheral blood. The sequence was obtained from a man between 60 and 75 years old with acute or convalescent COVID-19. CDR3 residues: CASSLVPRDRVGYEQYF. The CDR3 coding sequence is TGCGCCAGCAGCTTGGTACCTAGGGACAGGGTGGGGTACGAGCAGTACTTC.